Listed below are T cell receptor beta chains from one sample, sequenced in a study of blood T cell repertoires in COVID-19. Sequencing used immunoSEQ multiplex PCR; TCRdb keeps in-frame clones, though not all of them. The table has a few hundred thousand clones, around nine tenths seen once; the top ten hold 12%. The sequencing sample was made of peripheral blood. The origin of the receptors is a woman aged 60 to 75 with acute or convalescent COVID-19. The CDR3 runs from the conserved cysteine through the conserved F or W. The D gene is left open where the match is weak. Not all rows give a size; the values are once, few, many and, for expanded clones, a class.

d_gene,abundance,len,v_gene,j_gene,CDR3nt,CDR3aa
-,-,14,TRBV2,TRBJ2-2,TGTGCCAGCAGGAGCGGGCGAAACACCGGGGAGCTGTTTTTT,CASRSGRNTGELFF
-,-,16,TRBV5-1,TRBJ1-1,TGCGCCAGCAGCCCGGCCGGGCCTAAGGGGTGGACTGAAGCTTTCTTT,CASSPAGPKGWTEAFF
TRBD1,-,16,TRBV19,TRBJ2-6,TGTGCCAGTAAAGCGACAGGGGGCACTGGGGCCAACGTCCTGACTTTC,CASKATGGTGANVLTF
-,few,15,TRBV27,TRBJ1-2,TGTGCCAGCAGTTTATCGGCACCCGGACAGTATGGCTACACCTTC,CASSLSAPGQYGYTF
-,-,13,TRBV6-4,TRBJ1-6,TGTGCCAGCAGTAAGGAGGATAATTCACCCCTCCACTTT,CASSKEDNSPLHF
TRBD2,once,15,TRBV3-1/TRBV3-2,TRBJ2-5,TGTGCCAGCAGCCACCTAGCGGGGGCCCAAGAGACCCAGTACTTC,CASSHLAGAQETQYF
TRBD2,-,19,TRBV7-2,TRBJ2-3,TGTGCCAGCAGCTTAGTGGGGACTAGCGGGTCTCCTTCCACAGATACGCAGTATTTT,CASSLVGTSGSPSTDTQYF
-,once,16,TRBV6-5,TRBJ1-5,TGTGCCAGCAGTTACTCTTTTTCTACAGGGCATCAGCCCCAGCATTTT,CASSYSFSTGHQPQHF
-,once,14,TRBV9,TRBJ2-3,TGTGCCAGCAGCCCCCGATTAGACACAGATACGCAGTATTTT,CASSPRLDTDTQYF
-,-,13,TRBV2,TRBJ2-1,TGTGCCAGCAGGGCGGGACTCTCCAATGAGCAGTTCTTC,CASRAGLSNEQFF
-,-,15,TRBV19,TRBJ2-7,TGTGCCAGTAGGGGGGCCGCCTCGCGTGGGGGCGAGCAGTACTTC,CASRGAASRGGEQYF
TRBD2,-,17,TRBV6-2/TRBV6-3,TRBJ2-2,TGTGCCAGCACCCCCAGAGGGAGGGTTGACGACACCGGGGAGCTGTTTTTT,CASTPRGRVDDTGELFF
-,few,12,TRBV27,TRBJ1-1,TGTGCCAGCTACCAGGGAGGCACTGAAGCTTTCTTT,CASYQGGTEAFF
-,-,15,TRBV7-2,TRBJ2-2,TGTGCCAGCAGTCTTCAGGCTGCGAACACCGGGGAGCTGTTTTTT,CASSLQAANTGELFF
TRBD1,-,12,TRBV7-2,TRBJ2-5,TGTGCCAGCAGGAACAGGGGGGAGACCCAGTACTTC,CASRNRGETQYF
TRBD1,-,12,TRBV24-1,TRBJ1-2,TGTGCCACCAGTGATTTCGCGGGGACAGCCAGCTTC,CATSDFAGTASF
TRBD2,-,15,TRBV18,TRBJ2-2,TGTGCCAGCTCACCGAGGGAGGGGAACACCGGGGAGCTGTTTTTT,CASSPREGNTGELFF
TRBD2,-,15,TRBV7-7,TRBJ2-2,TGTGCCAGCAGCACCCAAGCGGGGGCCACCGGGGAGCTGTTTTTT,CASSTQAGATGELFF
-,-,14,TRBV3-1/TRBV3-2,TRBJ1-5,TGTGCCAGCAGCCCTCAGGGAAGCAATCAGCCCCAGCATTTT,CASSPQGSNQPQHF
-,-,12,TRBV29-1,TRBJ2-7,TGCAGCGCCACTCTCCACTCCTACGAGCAGTACTTC,CSATLHSYEQYF
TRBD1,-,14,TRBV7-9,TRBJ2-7,TGTGCCAGCAGCTTAGCACAGGGGGACTACGAGCAGTACTTC,CASSLAQGDYEQYF
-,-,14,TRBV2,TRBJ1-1,TGTGCCAGCAGTCTGCTTCTCCCGGGCACTGAAGCTTTCTTT,CASSLLLPGTEAFF
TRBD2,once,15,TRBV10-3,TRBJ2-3,TGTGCCATCAGTGAAGGAGCGGGAGGGTCAGATACGCAGTATTTT,CAISEGAGGSDTQYF
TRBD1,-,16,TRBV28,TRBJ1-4,TGTGCCAGCAGGTCCCCCTCGGACAGGGTATTGGAAAAACTGTTTTTT,CASRSPSDRVLEKLFF
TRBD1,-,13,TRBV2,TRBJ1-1,TGTGCCACCTGGGACAGGGGAAACACTGAAGCTTTCTTT,CATWDRGNTEAFF
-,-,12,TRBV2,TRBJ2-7,TGTGCCAGCAGTGTGACAGCCTACGAGCAGTACTTC,CASSVTAYEQYF
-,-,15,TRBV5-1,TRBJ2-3,TGCGCCAGCAGTTCCTCCTTACCACACACAGATACGCAGTATTTT,CASSSSLPHTDTQYF
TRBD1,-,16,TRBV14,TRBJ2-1,TGTGCCAGCAGCCACGGACAGGGTCGGTCCTACAATGAGCAGTTCTTC,CASSHGQGRSYNEQFF
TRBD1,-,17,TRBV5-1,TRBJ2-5,TGCGCCAGCAGCTCGGCCGGGACAGGATTGGGACAAGAGACCCAGTACTTC,CASSSAGTGLGQETQYF
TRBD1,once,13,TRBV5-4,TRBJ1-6,TGTGCCAGCAGGTCCCAGGGGGGATCACCCCTCCACTTT,CASRSQGGSPLHF
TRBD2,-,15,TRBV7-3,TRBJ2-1,TGTGCCAGCAGCCTGACGGTAGCGGGATACAATGAGCAGTTCTTC,CASSLTVAGYNEQFF
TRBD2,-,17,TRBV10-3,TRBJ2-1,TGTGCCATCAGTGGTAGCGGGAGGGCCGGGTCCTACAATGAGCAGTTCTTC,CAISGSGRAGSYNEQFF
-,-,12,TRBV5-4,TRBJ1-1,TGTGCCAGCAGCTTGGGGAGGAGGAAAGCTTTCTTT,CASSLGRRKAFF
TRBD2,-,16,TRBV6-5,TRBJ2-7,TGTGCCAGCAGTTACGCACTAGCGGGAGCTTCCTACGAGCAGTACTTC,CASSYALAGASYEQYF
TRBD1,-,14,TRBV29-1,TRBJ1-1,TGCAGCACCCTACCCCAGGGGGCTGGCACTGAAGCTTTCTTT,CSTLPQGAGTEAFF
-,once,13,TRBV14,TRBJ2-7,TGTGCCAGCAGCCAAGATAGAGGGGGCGAGCAGTACTTC,CASSQDRGGEQYF
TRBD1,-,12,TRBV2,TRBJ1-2,TGTGCCAGCAGGGGGACAGGGGTCGGCTACACCTTC,CASRGTGVGYTF
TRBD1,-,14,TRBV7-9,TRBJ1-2,TGTGCCAGCAGCACCGGGACAGGAGGCTATGGCTACACCTTC,CASSTGTGGYGYTF
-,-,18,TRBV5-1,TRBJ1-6,TGCGCCAGCAGCTCGGGCCGGGACATGAGCTCCTATAATTCACCCCTCCACTTT,CASSSGRDMSSYNSPLHF
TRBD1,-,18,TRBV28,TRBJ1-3,TGTGCCAGCAGTTTATGGTCCGACAGGGTACCCTCTGGAAACACCATATATTTT,CASSLWSDRVPSGNTIYF
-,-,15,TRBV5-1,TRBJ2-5,TGCGCCAGCAGCTTGGGCGGCCTATCGGGAGAGACCCAGTACTTC,CASSLGGLSGETQYF
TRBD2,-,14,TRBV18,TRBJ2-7,TGTGCCAGCTCACCAGCTAGCGGGACCTACGAGCAGTACTTC,CASSPASGTYEQYF
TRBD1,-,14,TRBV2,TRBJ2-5,TGTGCCACCAGTCCCGGGACAGGGGCGGAGACCCAGTACTTC,CATSPGTGAETQYF
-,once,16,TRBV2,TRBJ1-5,TGTGCCAGCAGTGAATCCGTACTACATAGCAATCAGCCCCAGCATTTT,CASSESVLHSNQPQHF
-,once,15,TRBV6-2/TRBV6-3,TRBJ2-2,TGTGCCAGCAGTTACGGGGGGGGGCGCACCGGGGAGCTGTTTTTT,CASSYGGGRTGELFF
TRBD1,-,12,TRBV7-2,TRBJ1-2,TGTGCCAGCAGTCGGACAGGGGTTGGCTACACCTTC,CASSRTGVGYTF
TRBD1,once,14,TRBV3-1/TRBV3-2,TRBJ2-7,TGTGCCAGCAGCCAAGAGGACAGGGGCGGCGAGCAGTACTTC,CASSQEDRGGEQYF
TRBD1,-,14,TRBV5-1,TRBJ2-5,TGCGCCAGCAGCTTCGGACAGGGGGGCGAGACCCAGTACTTC,CASSFGQGGETQYF
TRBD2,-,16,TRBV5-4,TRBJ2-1,TGTGCCAGCAGCTTGGGGCTAGCGGGGGGGCACAATGAGCAGTTCTTC,CASSLGLAGGHNEQFF
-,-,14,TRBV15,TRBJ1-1,TGTGCCACCAGCAGAGCCCCGAGAAACACTGAAGCTTTCTTT,CATSRAPRNTEAFF
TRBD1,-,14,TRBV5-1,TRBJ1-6,TGCGCCAGCAGCTTGAGGGCAGGGGGGTCACCCCTCCACTTT,CASSLRAGGSPLHF
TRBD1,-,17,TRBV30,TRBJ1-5,TGTGCCTGGAGTGTACCCCAGGGGGCTTGGAGCAATCAGCCCCAGCATTTT,CAWSVPQGAWSNQPQHF
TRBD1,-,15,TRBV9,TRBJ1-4,TGTGCCAGCAGCGCCCAGGGGGCAACTAATGAAAAACTGTTTTTT,CASSAQGATNEKLFF
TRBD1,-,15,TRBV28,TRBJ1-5,TGTGCCAGCAGCCTGGACAGGTATGATTTGAAGCCCCAGCATTTT,CASSLDRYDLKPQHF
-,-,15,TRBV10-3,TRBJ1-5,TGTGCCATCAGTGAGGAGGTTTATAGCAATCAGCCCCAGCATTTT,CAISEEVYSNQPQHF
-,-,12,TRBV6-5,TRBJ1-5,TGTGCCAGCGGACTCCGCAATCAGCCCCAGCATTTT,CASGLRNQPQHF
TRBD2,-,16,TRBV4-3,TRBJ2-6,TGCGCCAGCAGCCAAGATCCCCTGGGGGGGAGTAACGTCCTGACTTTC,CASSQDPLGGSNVLTF